The 4 T cell receptor beta chains presented below share a single source sample, sequenced in a study of post-analysis software for immune sequencing data. The study, taken as a whole, reports: TRBV5-6, TRBV5-1 and TRBV20-1 were among four to six TRBV segments more frequent in patients than controls.

For these receptors, no antigen is known. Tagging with unique molecular identifiers was a feature of the TCR beta cDNA libraries. TCRdb independently ran MiXCR on the PCR reads; one entry per CDR3 protein. The sample lists approximately 400,000 distinct CDR3 sequences, roughly 36% occurring once. The sequencing sample was made of blood. Source of these receptors: a girl aged 10-17 years with multiple sclerosis.

In the case of this clonotype: A clone one base away is much larger, so this may be a read error. The V gene is TRBV20-1, the J gene TRBJ2-4; a weak D match, TRBD2 (5 bases). CDR3 size: 15 residues. CDR1 is DFQATT, CDR2 SNEGSKA, per germline (reference sequence). Between the trimmed V and J ends, which lost 5 bases and 1 base, there was a span of 15 bases. The CDR3 protein is CSAGGAASAKNIQYF. The CDR3 DNA follows: TGCAGTGCTGGAGGAGCGGCATCGGCCAAAAACATTCAGTACTTC.

This rearrangement joins TRBV11-1 to TRBJ2-7; 10 nucleotides line up with TRBD2. After removal of 5 bases from V and 3 bases from J, the junction contained 4 bases not matched to a gene. There are 14 residues in the CDR3. Per the germline V gene, CDR1 is SGHAT and CDR2 is FQDESV (reference sequence). Here the CDR3 DNA reads TGTGCCAGCAGCCCGATAGCGGGGGGCTACGAGCAGTACTTC. Residues: CASSPIAGGYEQYF.

This clonotype was seen only a few times. The rearrangement joins TRBV4-3 to TRBJ1-2; 10 nucleotides agree with TRBD1. Germline loops: CDR1 LGHNA, CDR2 YSLEER. Losses at the gene ends were 4 bases for V and 7 bases for J; bases not matched to a gene: 9. The CDR3 is 15 residues long. The CDR3 bases are TGCGCCAGCAGCCTCCTTAGCGACAGGGGGCTTGGCTACACCTTC. Residues: CASSLLSDRGLGYTF.

J is TRBJ2-1 and V is TRBV9; a weak D match, TRBD2 (6 bases). V was trimmed by 1 base and J by 9 bases, leaving 8 bases between them. The CDR3 runs to 12 residues. Germline CDR1 and CDR2: SGDLS and YYNGEE. This chain's CDR3 is CASSVMGGEQFF. CDR3 bases: TGTGCCAGCAGCGTAATGGGGGGTGAGCAGTTCTTC. Filled out from reference TRBV9 and TRBJ2-1, the complete variable domain reads DSGVTQTPKHLITATGQRVTLRCSPRSGDLSVYWYQQSLDQGLQFLIQYYNGEERAKGNILERFSAQQFPDLHSELNLSSLELGDSALYFCASSVMGGEQFFGPGTRLTVL.